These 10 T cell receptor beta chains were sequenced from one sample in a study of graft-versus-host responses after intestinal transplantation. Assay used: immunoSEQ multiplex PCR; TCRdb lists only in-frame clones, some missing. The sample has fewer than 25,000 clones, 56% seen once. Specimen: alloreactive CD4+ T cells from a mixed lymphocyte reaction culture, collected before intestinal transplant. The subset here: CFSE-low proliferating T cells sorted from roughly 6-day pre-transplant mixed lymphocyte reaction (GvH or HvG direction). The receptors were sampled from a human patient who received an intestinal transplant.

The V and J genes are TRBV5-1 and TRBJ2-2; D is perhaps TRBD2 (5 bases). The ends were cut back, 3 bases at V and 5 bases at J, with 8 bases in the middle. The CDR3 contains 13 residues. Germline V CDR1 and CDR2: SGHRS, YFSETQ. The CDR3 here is CASSWERTGELFF. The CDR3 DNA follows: TGCGCCAGCAGCTGGGAGAGAACCGGGGAGCTGTTTTTT.

This chain's CDR3 is CAWSAGQETQYF. The CDR3 DNA reads TGTGCCTGGAGTGCGGGGCAAGAGACCCAGTACTTC. The chain combines TRBV30 with TRBJ2-5; D may be TRBD2 (5 bases). The length of the CDR3 is 12 residues. The germline gives CDR1 GTSNPN, CDR2 SVGIG (reference sequence). Between the trimmed V and J ends, which lost 1 base and 2 bases, there was a span of 5 bases.

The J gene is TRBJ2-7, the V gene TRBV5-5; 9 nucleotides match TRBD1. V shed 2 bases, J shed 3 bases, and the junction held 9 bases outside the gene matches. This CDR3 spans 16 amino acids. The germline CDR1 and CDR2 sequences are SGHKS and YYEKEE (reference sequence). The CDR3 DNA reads TGTGCCAGCAGCTTAGGCCCGGGACAGGGACTCTACGAGCAGTACTTC. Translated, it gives CASSLGPGQGLYEQYF. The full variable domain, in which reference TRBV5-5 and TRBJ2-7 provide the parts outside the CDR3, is DAGVTQSPTHLIKTRGQQVTLRCSPISGHKSVSWYQQVLGQGPQFIFQYYEKEERGRGNFPDRFSARQFPNYSSELNVNALLLGDSALYLCASSLGPGQGLYEQYFGPGTRLTVT.

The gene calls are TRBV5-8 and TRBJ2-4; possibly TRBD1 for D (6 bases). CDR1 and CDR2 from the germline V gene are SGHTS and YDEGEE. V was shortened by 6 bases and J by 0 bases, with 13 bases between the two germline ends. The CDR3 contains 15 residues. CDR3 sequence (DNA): TGTGCCAGCAATATCCGGGACATAGCCAAAAACATTCAGTACTTC. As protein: CASNIRDIAKNIQYF.

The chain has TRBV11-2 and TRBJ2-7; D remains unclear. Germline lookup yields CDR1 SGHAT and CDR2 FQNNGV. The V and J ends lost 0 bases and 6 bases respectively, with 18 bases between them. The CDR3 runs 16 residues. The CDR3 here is CASSLDPPRLASEQYF. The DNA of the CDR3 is TGTGCCAGCAGCTTAGACCCCCCTAGGTTGGCTAGCGAGCAGTACTTC.

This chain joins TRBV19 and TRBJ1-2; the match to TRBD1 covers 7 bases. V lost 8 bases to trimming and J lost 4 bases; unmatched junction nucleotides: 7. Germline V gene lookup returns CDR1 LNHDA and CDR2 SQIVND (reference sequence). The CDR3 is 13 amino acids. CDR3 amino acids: CASQDRWGYGYTF. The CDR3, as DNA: TGTGCCAGTCAGGACAGGTGGGGCTATGGCTACACCTTC.

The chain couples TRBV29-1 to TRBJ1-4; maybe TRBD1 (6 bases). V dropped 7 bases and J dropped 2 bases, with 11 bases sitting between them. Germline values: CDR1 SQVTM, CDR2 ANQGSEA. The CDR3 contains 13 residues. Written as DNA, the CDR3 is TGCAGCGCCGGGACACTGACTAATGAAAAACTGTTTTTT. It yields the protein CSAGTLTNEKLFF.

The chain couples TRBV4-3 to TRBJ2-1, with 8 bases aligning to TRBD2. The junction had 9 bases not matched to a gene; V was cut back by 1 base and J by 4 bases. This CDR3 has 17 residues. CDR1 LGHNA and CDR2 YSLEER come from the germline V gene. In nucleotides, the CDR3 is TGCGCCAGCAGCCAAGTGATTACGGGGGGGGCTTACAATGAGCAGTTCTTC. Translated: CASSQVITGGAYNEQFF.

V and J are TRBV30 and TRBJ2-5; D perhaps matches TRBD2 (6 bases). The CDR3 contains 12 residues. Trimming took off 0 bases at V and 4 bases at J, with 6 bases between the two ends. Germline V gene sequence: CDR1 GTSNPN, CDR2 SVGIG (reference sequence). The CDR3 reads CAWSVGGETQYF. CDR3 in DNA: TGTGCCTGGAGTGTGGGGGGAGAGACCCAGTACTTC.

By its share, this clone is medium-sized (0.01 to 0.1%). The CDR3 nucleotides are TGTGCCAGCAGGGATTCGGGGGGCACTGGCTATGGCTACACCTTC. Amino acid sequence: CASRDSGGTGYGYTF. The chain recombines TRBV6-5 with TRBJ1-2; possible D gene TRBD1, 6 bases. The CDR3 covers 15 residues. CDR1 MNHEY and CDR2 SVGAGI come from the germline V gene. V was cut by 6 bases and J by 4 bases, with 18 bases left in between.